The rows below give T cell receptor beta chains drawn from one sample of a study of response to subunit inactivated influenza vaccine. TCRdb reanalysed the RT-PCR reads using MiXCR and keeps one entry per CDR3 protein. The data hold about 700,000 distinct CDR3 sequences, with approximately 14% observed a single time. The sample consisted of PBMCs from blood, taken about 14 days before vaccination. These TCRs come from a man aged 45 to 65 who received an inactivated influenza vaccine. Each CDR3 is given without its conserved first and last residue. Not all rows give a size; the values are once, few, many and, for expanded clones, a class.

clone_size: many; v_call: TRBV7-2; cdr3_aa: ASSTDRLASYNEQF
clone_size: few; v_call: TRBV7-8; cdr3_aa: ASSLDLGGNTIY
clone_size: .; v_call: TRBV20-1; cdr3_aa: SAAGQNNSPLH
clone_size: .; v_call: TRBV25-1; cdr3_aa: ASAWGQGTEAF
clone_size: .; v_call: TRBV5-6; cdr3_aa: ASSHGTDNEKPF
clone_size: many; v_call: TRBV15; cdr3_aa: ATSTDRGSGNTIY
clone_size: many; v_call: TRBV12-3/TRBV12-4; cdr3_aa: ASSPRRRFVQGRSTDTQY
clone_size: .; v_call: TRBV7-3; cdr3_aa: ASSPGLAGVGGANVLT
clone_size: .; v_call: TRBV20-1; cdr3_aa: SAREGIANYGYT
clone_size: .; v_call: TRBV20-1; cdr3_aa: SAMTTSGTGELF
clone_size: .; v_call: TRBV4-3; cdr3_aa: ASSQDLGTGGFYSNQPQH
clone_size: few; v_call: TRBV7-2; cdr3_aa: ASSLATGLGSETQY
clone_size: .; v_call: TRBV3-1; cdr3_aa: ASSQDSSVRGYTQY
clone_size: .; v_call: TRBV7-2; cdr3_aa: ASKIAGGFTDTQY
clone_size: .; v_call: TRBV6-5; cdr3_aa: ASSYPVSVDFQETQY
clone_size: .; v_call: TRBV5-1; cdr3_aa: ASSETGGTTGELF
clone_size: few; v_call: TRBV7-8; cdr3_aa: ASSPRAVSLVKETQY
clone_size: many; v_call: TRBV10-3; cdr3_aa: AISQGLAGGTNNEQF
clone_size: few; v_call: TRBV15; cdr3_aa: ATSSSRGQQETQY
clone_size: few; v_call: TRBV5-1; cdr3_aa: ASSWTGGGDEQY